This T cell receptor beta chain appears in the sequencing data of a study of T cells in Graves' hyperthyroidism and ophthalmopathy. This clonotype was seen repeatedly, ten times or more. The CDR3 has 16 residues. Trimming at V came to 4 bases and at J to 1 base, leaving 6 bases not matched to a gene. Germline CDR1 and CDR2: KGHDR and SFDVKD. RNA transcripts yielded amplified TCR beta CDR3 regions. The HTBI set primed first-round TCR CDR3 RT-PCR. TCRdb passed the multiplex PCR reads through MiXCR, listing each CDR3 protein once. Of nearly 600,000 distinct CDR3 sequences listed, roughly 13% are singletons. A patient was excluded if there was uncontrolled infection, other autoimmune disease, pregnancy or lactation. The blood sample dates from first hyperthyroidism diagnosis, preceding any ophthalmopathy symptoms.

The TCR sequence derives from a woman aged 25 to 39 with Graves' hyperthyroidism that later progressed to Graves' ophthalmopathy. V usage is TRBV24-1 and J usage is TRBJ2-5, with TRBD1 identical over 9 bases. The sample was blood. CDR3 loop: CATSDLDRGPQETQYF. In nucleotides, the CDR3 is TGTGCCACCAGTGACCTGGACAGGGGACCCCAAGAGACCCAGTACTTC.